Listed here is a single T cell receptor beta chain. Its antigen remains undetermined. Base qualities were left out, and no much larger clone turns up one base away. This sample's time point label indicates: about 28 days (+/-7) after the second vaccine dose. AZD1222 recipients whose second dose came at about 4 weeks and those whose second dose came at about 12 weeks were combined into one group, since spike-specific TCR depth and breadth did not differ between the two schedules. Vaccinee samples were obtained from the UK trials COV001 and COV002, which included a single-blind randomized controlled phase 2/3 trial of AZD1222 (ChAdOx1 nCoV-19) in healthy adults. For TCRbeta chain sequencing, PBMC samples from trial participants were taken at day 0 and at day 28 after the second dose. This sample was taken from a study of T cell responses to AZD1222 COVID-19 vaccine (dated by TCRdb to the early 2020s). General notes on the study: A total of 233 trial participants underwent TCR sequencing, of whom some 210 received two doses of AZD1222 and 26 received two doses of the MenACWY control vaccine. Enrollment into the trials was organized by age into subgroups of 18-55, 56-69 and 70-plus years, and those subgroups contained roughly 150, 30 and 60 TCR-sequenced participants, respectively.

Overall study results and their limits: No day 14 peak-response samples were available, so repertoires were characterized only after the peak T cell response. Only five or six AZD1222 recipients were SARS-CoV-2 seropositive at baseline, limiting conclusions about previously exposed vaccinees. Nearly half of unique spike-specific TCRs reportedly recognized epitopes outside regions mutated in the B.1.351 and B.1.1.7 variants. The 56-69-year group was small, and its depth increase did not reach significance, likely because of low power. Spike-specific TCR breadth and depth rose significantly after two AZD1222 doses compared with day 0 and with MenACWY recipients. Participants were mostly white British, with more females than males. The authors suggested clonal diversity may have been underestimated. The vaccine-associated CD4 TCRs covered the entire spike protein, and the dominant responses fell in regions 160-218 and 743-854.

The CDR3 regions of human TCRbeta chains were subjected to immunosequencing. Per the source publication's procedure: TCRs in the repertoires were compared against a reference library of SARS-CoV-2-specific TCRs that had been generated with the MIRA antigen-specificity platform. Breadth was defined as the fraction of unique TCRs that were SARS-CoV-2-associated. Depth was defined as the fraction of total T cells that were SARS-CoV-2-associated. Each spike-specific TCR was assigned to its reactive spike region and to a CD4 or CD8 class using the MIRA data. Log10-transformed breadth and depth values were compared by one-way ANOVA with Sidak's multiple comparisons tests. In TCRdb, the immuneACCESS table is reduced to in-frame sequences with V and J assigned. These tables do not hold every clone; where another copy was compared, an unresolved V gene accounts for under half, and the others remain unexplained. That table furnishes V, J and clone size, whereas the DNA furnished D and trimming. The sample yields over 100,000 clones; under 95% were counted once. The top ten clonotypes cover around 0.99% of the sample.

This receptor was taken from an adult who received the AZD1222 COVID-19 vaccine. The sequences come from peripheral blood, collected 28 days after the second AZD1222 dose.

The DNA sequence is TGTGCCAGTTCAACAGGTCCTGAAGCTTTCTTT. It translates as CASSTGPEAFF. The V and J segments used are TRBV19 and TRBJ1-1; the D gene is perhaps TRBD1, on 5 matching bases. V and J are truncated by 8 bases and 6 bases respectively, leaving an intervening sequence of 10 bases. There are 11 amino acids in the CDR3, from cysteine to phenylalanine inclusive. This entry keeps only the CDR3 DNA: 33 bases, framed from base 1. CDR1 and CDR2, per the germline V gene (reference sequence), are LNHDA and SQIVND.